These T cell receptor beta chains were read from a single sample in a study of OX40 agonist ivuxolimab in advanced cancers. Profiling relied on immunoSEQ multiplex PCR, and the TCRdb table lists in-frame clones only, not all of them. The sample consists of tens of thousands of clones, roughly 78% of them appearing once. This specimen was CD4+ or CD8+ T cells sorted from blood, taken in a trial of the OX40 agonist ivuxolimab. Source of these receptors: an adult with an advanced solid tumor such as melanoma, head and neck, liver or kidney cancer. Each CDR3 is given with its conserved first and last residue.

j_call v_call cdr3_aa
TRBJ1-4 TRBV5-1 CASSNGAGINEKLFF
TRBJ2-2 TRBV19 CASSTPRAGVGELFF
TRBJ2-1 TRBV27 CASSQLAGVSYNEQFF
TRBJ2-2 TRBV2 CASIARGDTGELFF
TRBJ1-2 TRBV28 CAGRGVLSGYTF
TRBJ2-2 TRBV9 CASSVVASGSGTGELFF
TRBJ1-1 TRBV30 CAWSGGFLNTEAFF
TRBJ2-2 TRBV15 CATARGLANTGELFF
TRBJ1-3 TRBV7-8 CASSAQVSGNTIYF
TRBJ2-6 TRBV4-3 CASSPALPGANVLTF
TRBJ1-2 TRBV30 CAWSIQSGGYTF
TRBJ2-7 TRBV18 CASSPKTFSSYEQYF
TRBJ1-4 TRBV18 CASSPPGTGNEKLFF
TRBJ1-1 TRBV7-8 CASSLVRTSGNTEAFF
TRBJ2-7 TRBV11-2 CASREQGVCEQYF
TRBJ1-1 TRBV27 CASSFLSQGRNTEAFF
TRBJ2-3 TRBV18 CASSRTLTGTDTQYF
TRBJ2-7 TRBV2 CASTQQASSYEQYF
TRBJ2-1 TRBV6-4 CASSAEGSGQQFF
TRBJ1-5 TRBV10-2 CASRQTDNQPQHF
TRBJ2-3 TRBV4-3 CASSQEWLAGLDTQYF
TRBJ2-4 TRBV7-9 CASSPGGTKNIQYF
TRBJ1-4 TRBV18 CASSPSGAEANEKLFF
TRBJ1-1 TRBV7-2 CASSLGANTEAFF
TRBJ2-2 TRBV5-1 CASSLVLAGGTGELFF
TRBJ2-3 TRBV18 CASSSAADTQYF
TRBJ1-2 TRBV27 CASSLKSGGINGYTF
TRBJ2-2 TRBV7-8 CASSLTGDINGELFF
TRBJ2-7 TRBV27 CASSFEGARDEQYF
TRBJ2-1 TRBV2 CASSPQDLNEQFF
TRBJ1-2 TRBV6-1 CASSEAVGQGAEGYTF
TRBJ1-3 TRBV19 CASSGFGNTIYF
TRBJ2-5 TRBV7-9 CASSLIGGETQYF
TRBJ1-5 TRBV28 CASSLGGGSNQPQHF
TRBJ1-2 TRBV4-1 CASSQDPTGGTYGYTF
TRBJ2-3 TRBV9 CASSRGQYF
TRBJ2-2 TRBV19 CASTGSNTGELFF
TRBJ2-7 TRBV27 CASSSRTEEYEQYF
TRBJ2-7 TRBV19 CASRGRDREQYF